The 22 T cell receptor beta chains listed next were all sequenced from one sample in a study of CD8+ T cells in alopecia areata. In each case, RNA was isolated and then reverse transcribed into cDNA as the sequencing template. Libraries were prepared by immunoSEQ multiplex PCR; TCRdb keeps only in-frame clonotypes and omits some of them. The sample yields 220,000 or so clones, around 62% seen once. The starting material was CD4+ T cells sorted from blood, obtained at week 0. The receptors derive from a human donor with alopecia areata.

For this clone: Other DNA sequences in this specimen translate into the identical CDR3. The chain has TRBV5-6 and TRBJ2-5; D is ambiguous. Trimming took 0 bases from V and 5 from J, leaving 11 bases between them. The CDR3 has 14 residues. Germline V gives CDR1 SGHDT, CDR2 YYEEEE. This CDR3 reads CASSLVGRQETQYF. The CDR3 nucleotides are TGTGCCAGCAGCTTGGTTGGACGCCAGGAGACCCAGTACTTC. The full variable domain, with the rest looked up from reference TRBV5-6 and TRBJ2-5, is DAGVTQSPTHLIKTRGQQVTLRCSPKSGHDTVSWYQQALGQGPQFIFQYYEEEERQRGNFPDRFSGHQFPNYSSELNVNALLLGDSALYLCASSLVGRQETQYFGPGTRLLVL.

J is TRBJ1-2 and V is TRBV30, with TRBD1 matching over 8 bases. Germline lookup yields CDR1 GTSNPN and CDR2 SVGIG (reference sequence). After removal of 4 bases from V and 5 bases from J, the junction contained 3 bases not matched to a gene. The CDR3 totals 12 residues. CDR3 protein: CAWTGGPYGYTF. The CDR3 nucleotides read TGTGCCTGGACAGGGGGCCCATATGGCTACACCTTC.

The V and J genes are TRBV15 and TRBJ1-5; no firm D call. The germline V and J ends were trimmed by 5 bases and 6 bases, with 17 bases remaining between them. The CDR3 runs to 15 residues. Germline V lookup: CDR1 LNHNV, CDR2 YYDKDF (reference sequence). CDR3 sequence: CATSARAQRSQPQHF. For the CDR3, the DNA is TGTGCCACCAGCGCCCGGGCCCAGCGGAGTCAGCCCCAGCATTTT.

A remark on this clone: The junction shows a germline mismatch at one end, possibly a read error. This chain joins TRBV29-1 and TRBJ2-7, with D tentatively TRBD1 or TRBD2 (6 bases each). The germline V gene has CDR1 SQVTM and CDR2 ANQGSEA. This CDR3 has 15 residues. The CDR3 is CSVSRHRGLAYEQYF. As DNA, the CDR3 is TGCAGCGTTTCGAGACACCGGGGGCTGGCCTATGAGCAGTACTTC.

This clone was seen only a few times. V usage is TRBV5-1 and J usage is TRBJ1-2; tentative D call: TRBD1 (5 bases). Trimming removed 5 bases from V and 6 bases from J, with 14 bases in between. This CDR3 has 13 residues. Germline V CDR1 and CDR2: SGHRS, YFSETQ. CDR3 in amino acids: CASRVRDGDGYTF. CDR3 bases: TGCGCCAGCAGAGTCCGGGACGGAGATGGCTACACCTTC.

The chain joins TRBV6-6 to TRBJ2-3; D may be TRBD2 (7 bases). The CDR3 runs 15 residues. Trimming removed 2 bases from V and 5 bases from J, with 14 bases in between. Germline V gives CDR1 MNHNY, CDR2 SVGAGI (reference sequence). The CDR3 loop is CASSYQGGAKDTQYF. DNA of the CDR3: TGTGCCAGCAGTTACCAAGGGGGGGCGAAAGATACGCAGTATTTT.

This sequence joins TRBV7-2 and TRBJ1-1; 7 bases agree with TRBD1. J lost 9 bases, V lost 4 bases, and 8 bases had no gene match. CDR1 and CDR2 (germline): SGHTA, FQGNSA. The CDR3 runs to 13 residues. For the CDR3, the DNA is TGTGCCAGCAGCTCACAGGGGTACTTACAAGCTTTCTTT. This translates into CASSSQGYLQAFF.

A single count supports this clone. The V call is TRBV29-1, the J call TRBJ2-7; D not certain. The CDR3 is 10 residues long. Germline-derived CDR1 and CDR2 are SQVTM and ANQGSEA. The CDR3 loop is CGSIGESRYF. The DNA for the CDR3 is TGCGGCTCCATTGGGGAATCGCGGTACTTC.

With respect to this clone: A much more abundant neighbour one base away suggests this may be a read error. The chain employs TRBV5-4 and TRBJ2-3; D not resolved. The CDR3 length is 11 residues. The germline CDR1 and CDR2 sequences are SGHNT and YYREEE (reference sequence). V was trimmed by 3 bases and J by 2 bases, leaving 1 base between them. The CDR3 protein is CASSYTDTQYF. In DNA form, the CDR3 reads TGTGCCAGCAGCTACACAGATACGCAGTATTTT.

This sequence joins TRBV5-1 and TRBJ2-5; D possibly corresponds to TRBD1 (6 bases). In germline, CDR1 is SGHRS, CDR2 YFSETQ. Deletions cut 0 bases from V and 5 bases from J, with 14 bases between. The CDR3 contains 15 residues. CDR3 nucleotide sequence: TGCGCCAGCAGCTTGGGGGCAGGGGATGGCGAGACCCAGTACTTC. Translation: CASSLGAGDGETQYF.

V gene TRBV5-1 combines with J gene TRBJ2-7, with TRBD1 as a possible D gene (6 bases). Germline CDR1 SGHRS, CDR2 YFSETQ. CDR3 length: 14 amino acids. The ends were cut back, 2 bases at V and 4 bases at J, with 13 bases in the middle. This CDR3 reads CASSLQGHLYEQYF. The CDR3 bases are TGCGCCAGCAGCTTACAGGGACACTTATACGAGCAGTACTTC.

The chain has TRBV6-5 and TRBJ2-5, with D perhaps TRBD1 (6 bases). Trimming left V 1 base short and J 5 bases short, with 14 bases between. Germline V lookup: CDR1 MNHEY, CDR2 SVGAGI. The CDR3 spans 15 residues. This CDR3 reads CASSYLGQTAETQYF. The CDR3 DNA reads as TGTGCCAGCAGTTACTTGGGACAAACGGCGGAGACCCAGTACTTC.

The V gene is TRBV29-1, the J gene TRBJ1-4; D is unresolved. The length of the CDR3 is 13 residues. Germline lookup yields CDR1 SQVTM and CDR2 ANQGSEA. Trimming stripped 2 bases from V and 5 bases from J, with 9 bases between. CDR3 coding DNA: TGCAGCGTTGAACGGCAGCGGAATGAAAAACTGTTTTTT. Its translation is CSVERQRNEKLFF. Combining the CDR3 with reference TRBV29-1 and TRBJ1-4 gives the whole variable domain SAVISQKPSRDICQRGTSLTIQCQVDSQVTMMFWYRQQPGQSLTLIATANQGSEATYESGFVIDKFPISRPNLTFSTLTVSNMSPEDSSIYLCSVERQRNEKLFFGSGTQLSVL.

This clone was counted between two and nine times. CDR3 DNA sequence: TGTGCCTGGAGCAGGTCGGGCACAGATACGCAGTATTTT. Its translation: CAWSRSGTDTQYF. The genes are TRBV30 and TRBJ2-3; unclear D gene. Per germline, CDR1 GTSNPN and CDR2 SVGIG (reference sequence). The CDR3 has 13 residues. V lost 3 bases and J lost 1, with 8 bases in between.

This chain links TRBV12-5 with TRBJ2-3, with D tentatively TRBD1 (6 bases). The V end lost 5 bases, the J end lost 0 bases, and 18 bases lay between the germline ends. The CDR3 sequence is 17 residues long. CDR1 is LGHNT, CDR2 FRNRAP, per germline. The CDR3 protein is CASGPSPRGHSTDTQYF. The CDR3 coding sequence is TGTGCTAGTGGTCCATCACCCAGGGGTCATAGCACAGATACGCAGTATTTT. Full variable domain (remainder filled in from reference TRBV12-5 and TRBJ2-3): DARVTQTPRHKVTEMGQEVTMRCQPILGHNTVFWYRQTMMQGLELLAYFRNRAPLDDSGMPKDRFSAEMPDATLATLKIQPSEPRDSAVYFCASGPSPRGHSTDTQYFGPGTRLTVL.

The chain has TRBV25-1 and TRBJ1-1, with 9 bases fitting TRBD1. CDR1 is MGHDK, CDR2 SYGVNS, per germline. This CDR3 is 15 amino acids long. Losses at the gene ends were 3 bases for V and 6 bases for J; bases not matched to a gene: 8. The CDR3 protein is CASSDSQGAMAEAFF. In DNA form, the CDR3 reads TGTGCCAGCAGTGATTCACAGGGGGCCATGGCTGAAGCTTTCTTT.

The chain joins TRBV15 to TRBJ1-4; TRBD1 might be the D (6 bases). The ends were cut back, 0 bases at V and 7 bases at J, with 12 bases in the middle. In germline, CDR1 is LNHNV, CDR2 YYDKDF (reference sequence). The CDR3 runs to 15 residues. The CDR3 DNA is TGTGCCACCAGCAGAGATCGACGGGACACTGAAAAACTGTTTTTT. It specifies CATSRDRRDTEKLFF.

The J gene is TRBJ1-2, the V gene TRBV6-5; D is undetermined. Trimming removed 0 bases at V and 7 bases at J, with 12 bases between. CDR3 length: 14 amino acids. CDR1 MNHEY and CDR2 SVGAGI come from the germline V gene. CDR3 DNA: TGTGCCAGCAGTTACTCAGCCCGAGGGCCTGGCTACACCTTC. It translates to CASSYSARGPGYTF.

This clone was found a few times. The chain has TRBV30 and TRBJ1-6; D remains unclear. The CDR3 length is 15 residues. Germline CDR1 and CDR2: GTSNPN and SVGIG (reference sequence). Trimming took off 2 bases at V and 2 bases at J, with 10 bases between the two ends. The CDR3 loop is CAWSRANAYNSPLHF. Here the CDR3 DNA reads TGTGCCTGGAGTAGGGCTAACGCCTATAATTCACCCCTCCACTTT.

The gene calls are TRBV30 and TRBJ1-2; D is ambiguous. V lost 1 base and J 5 bases, leaving 14 bases between the germline ends. This CDR3 has 14 residues. Germline V lookup: CDR1 GTSNPN, CDR2 SVGIG (reference sequence). The CDR3 region has the DNA TGTGCCTGGAGTGGTAGTTCGCGAGTTTATGGCTACACCTTC. Translated: CAWSGSSRVYGYTF.

This CDR3 reads CASSPTREMAQYF. CDR3 DNA: TGTGCCAGCAGTCCTACCAGGGAAATGGCCCAGTACTTC. The chain couples TRBV6-5 to TRBJ2-5; a weak D match, TRBD1 (5 bases). CDR1 and CDR2 from the germline V gene are MNHEY and SVGAGI. This CDR3 contains 13 residues. Trimming took off 5 bases at V and 9 bases at J, with 16 bases between the two ends.

This clone was seen once. The V call is TRBV4-1, the J call TRBJ2-2, with no clear D. Germline CDR1 reads MGHRA; CDR2 reads YSYEKL. With 6 bases removed from V and 0 bases from J, the gap between germline ends came to 11 bases. CDR3 size: 15 residues. DNA of the CDR3: TGCGCCAGCAGATCGGTCCGCTCGAACACCGGGGAGCTGTTTTTT. Translated, it gives CASRSVRSNTGELFF.